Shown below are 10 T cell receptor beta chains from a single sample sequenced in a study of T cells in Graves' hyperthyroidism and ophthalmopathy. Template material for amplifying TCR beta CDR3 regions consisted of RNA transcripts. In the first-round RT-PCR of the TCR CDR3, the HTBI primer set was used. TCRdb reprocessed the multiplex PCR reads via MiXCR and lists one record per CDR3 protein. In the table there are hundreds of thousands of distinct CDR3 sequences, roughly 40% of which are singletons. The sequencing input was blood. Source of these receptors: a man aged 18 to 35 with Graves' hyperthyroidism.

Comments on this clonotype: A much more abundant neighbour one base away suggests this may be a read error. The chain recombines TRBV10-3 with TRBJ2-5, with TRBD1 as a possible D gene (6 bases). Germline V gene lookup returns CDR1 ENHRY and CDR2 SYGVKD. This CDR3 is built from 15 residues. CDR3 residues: CASSEPGHIQETQYF. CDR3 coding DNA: TGTGCCAGCAGTGAGCCGGGACACATTCAAGAGACCCAGTACTTC.

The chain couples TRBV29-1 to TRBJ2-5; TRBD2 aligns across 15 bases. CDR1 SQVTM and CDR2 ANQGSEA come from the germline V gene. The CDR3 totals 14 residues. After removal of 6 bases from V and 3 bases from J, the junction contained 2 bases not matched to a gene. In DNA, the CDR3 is TGCAGCGTAGGACTAGCGGGGGGGAAAGAGACCCAGTACTTC. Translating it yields CSVGLAGGKETQYF.

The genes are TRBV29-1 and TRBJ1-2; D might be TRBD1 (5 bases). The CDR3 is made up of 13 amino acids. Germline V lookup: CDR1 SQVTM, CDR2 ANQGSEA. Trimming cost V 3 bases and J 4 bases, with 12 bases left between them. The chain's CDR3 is CSVEDKGTYGYTF. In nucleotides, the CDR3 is TGCAGCGTTGAGGACAAGGGCACCTATGGCTACACCTTC.

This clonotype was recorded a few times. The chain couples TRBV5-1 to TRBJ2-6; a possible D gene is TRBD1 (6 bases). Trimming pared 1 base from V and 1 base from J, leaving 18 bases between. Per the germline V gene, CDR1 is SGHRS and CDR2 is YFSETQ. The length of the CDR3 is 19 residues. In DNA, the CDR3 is TGCGCCAGCAGCTTGTTCCCGCAACAGGGATCGTCTGGGGCCAACGTCCTGACTTTC. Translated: CASSLFPQQGSSGANVLTF.

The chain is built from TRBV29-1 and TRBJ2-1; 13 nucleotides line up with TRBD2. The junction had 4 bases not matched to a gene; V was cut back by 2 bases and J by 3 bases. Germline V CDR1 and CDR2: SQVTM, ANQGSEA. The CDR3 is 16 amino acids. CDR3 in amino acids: CSVERTSGSDYNEQFF. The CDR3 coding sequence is TGCAGCGTTGAACGGACTAGCGGGAGTGACTACAATGAGCAGTTCTTC.

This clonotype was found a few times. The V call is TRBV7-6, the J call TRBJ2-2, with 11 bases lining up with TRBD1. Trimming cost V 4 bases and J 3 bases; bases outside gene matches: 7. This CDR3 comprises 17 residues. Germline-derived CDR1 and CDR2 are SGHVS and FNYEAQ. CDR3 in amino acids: CASSSMPGQGDTGELFF. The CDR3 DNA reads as TGTGCCAGCAGCTCCATGCCGGGACAGGGGGACACCGGGGAGCTGTTTTTT.

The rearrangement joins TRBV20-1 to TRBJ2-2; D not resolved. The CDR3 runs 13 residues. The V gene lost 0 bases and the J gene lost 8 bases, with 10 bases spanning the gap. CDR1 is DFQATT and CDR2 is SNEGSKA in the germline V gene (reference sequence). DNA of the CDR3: TGCAGTGCTAGAGAGGACGAAGGGGGGGAGCTGTTTTTT. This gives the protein CSAREDEGGELFF.

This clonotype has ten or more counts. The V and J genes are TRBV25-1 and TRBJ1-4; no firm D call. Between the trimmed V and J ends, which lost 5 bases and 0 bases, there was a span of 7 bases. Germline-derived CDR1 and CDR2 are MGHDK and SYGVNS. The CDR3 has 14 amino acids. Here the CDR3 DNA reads TGTGCCAGCAGTTCCGGGGCAACTAATGAAAAACTGTTTTTT. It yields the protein CASSSGATNEKLFF.

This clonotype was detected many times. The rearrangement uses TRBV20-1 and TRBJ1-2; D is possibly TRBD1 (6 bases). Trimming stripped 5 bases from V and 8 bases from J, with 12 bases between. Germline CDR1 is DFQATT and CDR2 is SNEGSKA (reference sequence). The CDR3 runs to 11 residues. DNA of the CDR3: TGCAGTGCTCTGTGGACAGAAGGCTACACCTTC. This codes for CSALWTEGYTF.

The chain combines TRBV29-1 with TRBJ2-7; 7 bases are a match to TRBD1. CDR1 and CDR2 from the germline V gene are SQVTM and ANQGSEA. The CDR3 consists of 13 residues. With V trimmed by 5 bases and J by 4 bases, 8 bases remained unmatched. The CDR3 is CSVSGTAIYEQYF. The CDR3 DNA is TGCAGCGTTTCCGGGACAGCGATTTACGAGCAGTACTTC.